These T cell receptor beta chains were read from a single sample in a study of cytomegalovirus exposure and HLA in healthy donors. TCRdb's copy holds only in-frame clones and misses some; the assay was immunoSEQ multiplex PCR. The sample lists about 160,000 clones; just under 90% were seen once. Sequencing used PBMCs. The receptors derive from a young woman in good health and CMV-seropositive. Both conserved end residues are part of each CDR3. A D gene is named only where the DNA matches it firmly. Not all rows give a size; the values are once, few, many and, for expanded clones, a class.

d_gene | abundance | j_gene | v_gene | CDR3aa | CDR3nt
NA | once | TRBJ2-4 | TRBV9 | CASSVVSNGDIQYF | TGTGCCAGCAGCGTCGTTTCCAACGGGGACATTCAGTACTTC
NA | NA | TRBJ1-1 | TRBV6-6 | CASSRRVRNTEAFF | TGTGCCAGCTCACGGCGGGTTAGGAACACTGAAGCTTTCTTT
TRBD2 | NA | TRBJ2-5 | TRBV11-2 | CASSLEGGLAEWETQYF | TGTGCCAGCAGCTTAGAGGGGGGACTAGCGGAGTGGGAGACCCAGTACTTC
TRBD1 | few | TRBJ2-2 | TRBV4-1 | CASSQVDLTGYPGELFF | TGCGCCAGCAGCCAAGTTGATCTGACAGGGTATCCCGGGGAGCTGTTTTTT
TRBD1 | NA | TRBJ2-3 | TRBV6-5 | CASGQGANMQYF | TGTGCCAGCGGACAGGGGGCGAATATGCAGTATTTT
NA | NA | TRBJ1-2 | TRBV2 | CASSEGGRSGYTF | TGTGCCAGCAGTGAGGGGGGGCGCAGCGGCTACACCTTC
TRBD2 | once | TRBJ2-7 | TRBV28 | CASSLYAGALYEQYF | TGTGCCAGCAGTTTATATGCGGGAGCGTTATACGAGCAGTACTTC
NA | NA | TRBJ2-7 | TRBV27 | CASSYRQSYEQYF | TGTGCCAGCAGCTACCGACAGTCCTACGAGCAGTACTTC
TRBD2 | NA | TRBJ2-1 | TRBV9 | CASSPRLAGGGEQFF | TGTGCCAGCAGCCCGCGACTAGCGGGAGGAGGTGAGCAGTTCTTC
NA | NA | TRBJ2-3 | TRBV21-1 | CASSKESRGARTDTQYF | TGTGCCAGCAGCAAAGAGTCCAGGGGCGCGCGCACAGATACGCAGTATTTT
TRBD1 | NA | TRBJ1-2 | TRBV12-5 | CASGFSDRDGKGYTF | TGTGCTAGTGGTTTCTCGGACAGGGACGGTAAAGGCTACACCTTC
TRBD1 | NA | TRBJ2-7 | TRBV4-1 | CASSQTGSYEQYF | TGCGCCAGCAGCCAGACAGGGTCCTACGAGCAGTACTTC
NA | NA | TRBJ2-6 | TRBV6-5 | CASSYELSSGANVLTF | TGTGCCAGCAGTTACGAGTTGAGTTCTGGGGCCAACGTCCTGACTTTC
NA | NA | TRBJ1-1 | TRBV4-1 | CASSQGGLREGRTEAFF | TGCGCCAGCAGCCAAGGGGGGCTAAGGGAAGGAAGGACTGAAGCTTTCTTT
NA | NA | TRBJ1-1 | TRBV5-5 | CASSANLGQGGEAFF | TGTGCCAGCAGCGCCAACCTGGGGCAGGGAGGGGAAGCTTTCTTT
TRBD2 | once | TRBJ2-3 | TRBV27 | CASSTPAGGDTDTQYF | TGTGCCAGCAGTACGCCGGCGGGGGGAGACACAGATACGCAGTATTTT
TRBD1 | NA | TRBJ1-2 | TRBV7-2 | CASSLVPGQGNYGYTF | TGTGCCAGCAGCTTAGTCCCGGGACAGGGGAACTATGGCTACACCTTC
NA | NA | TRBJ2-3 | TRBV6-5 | CASRQGSTDTQYF | TGTGCCAGCAGACAGGGTTCGACAGATACGCAGTATTTT
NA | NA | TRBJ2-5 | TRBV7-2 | CASSSLGLPPGETQYF | TGTGCCAGCAGCTCCCTCGGTCTACCGCCCGGGGAGACCCAGTACTTC
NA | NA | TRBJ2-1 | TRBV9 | CASSVGSSYNEQFF | TGTGCCAGCAGCGTAGGTAGCTCCTACAATGAGCAGTTCTTC
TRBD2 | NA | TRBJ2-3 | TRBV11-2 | CASSSRTSGSVSTDTQYF | TGTGCCAGCAGCTCCCGGACTAGCGGGAGTGTAAGCACAGATACGCAGTATTTT
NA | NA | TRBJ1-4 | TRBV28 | CASSLAGREKLFF | TGTGCCAGCAGTTTGGCAGGGAGGGAAAAACTGTTTTTT